This TCR beta chain was recorded in a study of CD8 T cells in Susac syndrome. RNA totalling 0.5 to 1 ug underwent reverse transcription with random hexamers. The TCR beta CDR3 was amplified by immunoSEQ multiplex PCR across 54 Vbeta, 13 Jbeta. Each CDR3 protein is one row after TCRdb ran MiXCR on the immunoSEQ multiplex PCR reads. Among some 300,000 distinct CDR3 sequences listed, 65% to 90% were seen once. This clonotype was seen only a few times. V lost 1 base and J 4 bases, leaving 14 bases between the germline ends. Per the germline V gene, CDR1 is SGHTA and CDR2 is FQGNSA. The CDR3 sequence is 17 residues long. TCR beta sequencing was performed on blood CD8+ and CD4+ T cells.

The rearrangement joins TRBV7-2 to TRBJ2-6; D is possibly TRBD2 (6 bases). This TCR was sampled from a human donor with multiple sclerosis. The sample comprised CD8+ T cells from PBMCs. This CDR3 is CASSLVEGTYGANVLTF. The CDR3 coding sequence is TGTGCCAGCAGCTTAGTTGAGGGGACTTACGGGGCCAACGTCCTGACTTTC. Complete variable domain (other parts from reference TRBV7-2 and TRBJ2-6): GAGVSQSPSNKVTEKGKDVELRCDPISGHTALYWYRQSLGQGLEFLIYFQGNSAPDKSGLPSDRFSAERTGGSVSTLTIQRTQQEDSAVYLCASSLVEGTYGANVLTFGAGSRLTVL.